The present T cell receptor (beta chain) was sequenced within a study of T cells in Graves' hyperthyroidism and ophthalmopathy. This clonotype occurred a few times. CDR3 length equals 13 residues. The germline CDR1 and CDR2 sequences are SGDLS and YYNGEE. RNA transcripts were the template for amplifying TCR beta CDR3 regions. The study used the HTBI primer set for a first-round RT-PCR of the TCR CDR3. MiXCR, applied by TCRdb to the multiplex PCR reads, yields one record per CDR3 protein. The sample comprises hundreds of thousands of distinct CDR3 sequences, roughly 14% of which are singletons, and under 15% rests with the top ten.

The TCR comes from a man between 18 and 29 years old with Graves' ophthalmopathy. The chain combines TRBV9 with TRBJ2-1, with unresolved D. Matching the DNA end better, TRBJ2-7 makes the J call doubtful. What was sequenced was blood. CDR3 region: CASSVGTMGEQYF. The CDR3 coding sequence is TGTGCCAGCAGCGTAGGGACGATGGGTGAGCAGTACTTC.